The 8 T cell receptor beta chains listed next were all sequenced from one sample in a study of shared clonotypes between healthy human individuals. Some clones are missing from TCRdb's copy, which holds only in-frame ones; the method was immunoSEQ multiplex PCR. The sample lists roughly 1,500,000 clones, 98% occurring once. The specimen sequenced was naive CD4+ T cells sorted from blood. This sample's subset: CD45RA+ positively selected. The receptors come from a man younger than 40 in good health.

V usage is TRBV5-1 and J usage is TRBJ2-7; 12 positions agree with TRBD2. V gave up 3 bases and J gave up 2 bases; unmatched junction bases: 30. This CDR3 comprises 24 residues. Germline loops: CDR1 SGHRS, CDR2 YFSETQ. The CDR3, as DNA: TGCGCCAGCAGCTACCCAGGGGTCCCCCCCCTAGCGGGAGGGCCTCGATCGACCACCTACGAGCAGTACTTC. Translated: CASSYPGVPPLAGGPRSTTYEQYF.

The chain has TRBV19 and TRBJ2-1, with 7 bases identical to TRBD1. The germline CDR1 and CDR2 sequences are LNHDA and SQIVND (reference sequence). The CDR3 runs to 15 residues. V lost 7 bases and J lost 4; bases outside the gene matches: 10. CDR3 amino acids: CASTPDEGAYNEQFF. The CDR3, as DNA: TGTGCCAGTACCCCAGACGAGGGGGCTTACAATGAGCAGTTCTTC.

V and J are TRBV29-1 and TRBJ2-7; D gene unclear. Per the germline V gene, CDR1 is SQVTM and CDR2 is ANQGSEA. With 1 base removed from V and 2 bases from J, the gap between germline ends came to 15 bases. CDR3 size: 15 residues. The CDR3 coding sequence is TGCAGCGTTGAAGGAGGCACCCCAGGACCCTACGAGCAGTACTTC. Translated: CSVEGGTPGPYEQYF.

The V call is TRBV19, the J call TRBJ1-2; 9 bases align to TRBD1. This CDR3 contains 17 residues. Germline values: CDR1 LNHDA, CDR2 SQIVND (reference sequence). J gave up 3 bases and V 6 bases, and 14 bases lay outside the gene matches. This CDR3 reads CASRVTGQGTGDYGYTF. CDR3 nucleotides: TGTGCCAGTAGGGTTACGGGACAGGGAACGGGTGACTATGGCTACACCTTC. Supplemented by reference TRBV19 and TRBJ1-2, the full variable domain reads DGGITQSPKYLFRKEGQNVTLSCEQNLNHDAMYWYRQDPGQGLRLIYYSQIVNDFQKGDIAEGYSVSREKKESFPLTVTSAQKNPTAFYLCASRVTGQGTGDYGYTFGSGTRLTVV.

The chain is built from TRBV6-1 and TRBJ2-7; D gene uncertain. This CDR3 is 16 amino acids long. Trimming removed 0 bases from V and 4 bases from J, with 16 bases in between. Germline-derived CDR1 and CDR2 are MNHNS and SASEGT. In DNA, the CDR3 is TGTGCCAGCAGTGAAGCAGGAACTTTTGGAAGATACGAGCAGTACTTC. This gives the protein CASSEAGTFGRYEQYF.

This chain links TRBV5-4 with TRBJ2-7; no firm D call. Trimming took 5 bases from V and 0 from J, leaving 15 bases between them. The CDR3 loop spans 15 amino acids. Germline V gene sequence: CDR1 SGHNT, CDR2 YYREEE (reference sequence). The CDR3 coding sequence is TGTGCCAGCAGTTCGGACGTATCGAGCTCCTACGAGCAGTACTTC. It codes for CASSSDVSSSYEQYF.

V gene TRBV19 combines with J gene TRBJ2-2, with D perhaps TRBD1 or TRBD2 (5 bases each). There are 15 residues in the CDR3. Germline V gene data show CDR1 as LNHDA and CDR2 as SQIVND (reference sequence). Deletions cut 1 base from V and 4 bases from J, with 10 bases between. In DNA, the CDR3 is TGTGCCAGTAGTATAGCCAGGGACCGCACCGGGGAGCTGTTTTTT. Translating it yields CASSIARDRTGELFF.

The chain combines TRBV5-4 with TRBJ1-2; TRBD1 aligns across 9 bases. After removal of 2 bases from V and 7 bases from J, the junction contained 6 bases not matched to a gene. Germline V gives CDR1 SGHNT, CDR2 YYREEE (reference sequence). CDR3 length equals 14 residues. The CDR3 loop is CASSFLQGARGYTF. The CDR3 DNA is TGTGCCAGCAGCTTTTTACAGGGGGCGCGTGGCTACACCTTC. Supplemented by reference TRBV5-4 and TRBJ1-2, the full variable domain reads ETGVTQSPTHLIKTRGQQVTLRCSSQSGHNTVSWYQQALGQGPQFIFQYYREEENGRGNFPPRFSGLQFPNYSSELNVNALELDDSALYLCASSFLQGARGYTFGSGTRLTVV.